This T cell receptor beta chain is drawn from a study of PD-1 blockade in classical Hodgkin lymphoma (dated by TCRdb to about 2020). In the study overall: Nivolumab dosing was 3 mg/kg intravenously every 2 weeks, continuing until either disease progression or unacceptable toxicity. A peripheral blood immune signature of response to PD-1 blockade in classical Hodgkin lymphoma was defined using TCR beta sequencing and CyTOF. Paper-wide results and their limitations: Patients starting nivolumab less than 1 year after ASCT had lower diversity and were excluded from later analyses to avoid confounding by immune reconstitution. The study was restricted to a single clinical trial cohort, and the causes of repertoire differences, possibly disease activity or prior therapy, were left undefined. Trial patients achieving complete response had baseline diversity similar to newly diagnosed patients, whereas partial responders and progressors had significantly lower diversity. By C4D1, a significant rise was seen in CD4+ TCR diversity but not in CD8+ TCR diversity (p=0.0027 vs p=0.16), and the rise was most apparent among complete responders (p=0.02). Baseline TCR diversity was reported to be lower in newly diagnosed patients than in healthy donors and to be lower still in relapsed/refractory patients.

Genomic DNA was extracted with the Qiagen DNeasy kit from unsorted PBMCs and from negatively selected CD4+ and CD8+ fractions. Using primers that anneal to V and J segments, immunoSEQ multiplex PCR amplified the TCR beta CDR3 regions. A synthetic immune receptor repertoire was used to minimize amplification bias, and remaining bias was computationally removed after sequencing. The study's own analysis went as follows. Repertoire diversity was quantified as the Shannon entropy index using custom Python scripts. Unsorted, CD4+ and CD8+ repertoires were examined separately, except in combined analyses, for which CD4+ and CD8+ sequences were merged in silico. Clonal expansion was defined as at least a 2-fold frequency increase after treatment relative to C1D1, with a pseudocount of 0.5 for undetected baseline clones. Singleton clones were defined as clones with 0 or 1 copy at C1D1, and non-singleton clones were defined as clones with 2 or more copies. Clones expanded in unsorted samples were annotated as CD4+, CD8+ or unknown by matching protein sequences in sorted samples from the same patient. Wilcoxon tests were applied to paired samples to test diversity changes from C1D1 to C4D1. In TCRdb, the immuneACCESS table is reduced to in-frame sequences with V and J assigned. These tables do not hold every clone; where another copy was compared, an unresolved V gene accounts for under half, and the others remain unexplained. The D gene and trimming were derived from the DNA, and the V and J assignments and clone size from that table. Here the sample has more than 85,000 clones; approximately 89% occur a single time. Of the sample, around 17% is held by the ten largest clones.

This clone was seen a few times. Its antigen is unknown. Base quality data are lacking; no much larger clone is found one base away. The CDR3 runs 12 amino acids, cysteine and phenylalanine included. Just the 36-base CDR3 DNA is kept, in frame starting at base 1. From V the trimming removes 7 bases and from J it removes 13 bases, while the gene matches leave 7 bases of the junction unaccounted for. From a lookup of the germline V gene (reference sequence), CDR1 and CDR2 are LNHDA and SQIVND. According to the study, the label for this sample's time point signals: cycle 4 day 1 (C4D1), after 6 weeks of nivolumab. Relapse after autologous stem cell transplantation had occurred in all trial patients, and cohorts A, B and C were distinguished by prior brentuximab vedotin exposure. The trial cohort was composed of under 70 patients with relapsed/refractory classical Hodgkin lymphoma, for whom complete response, partial response or progressive disease was recorded as best overall response. Single-agent nivolumab was administered to trial patients in the multi-cohort phase II CheckMate 205 trial. An independent review committee assessed best overall response by applying the 2007 International Working Group response criteria. Trial PBMCs were collected just before the start of nivolumab (C1D1) and during therapy at cycle 2 day 1 and cycle 4 day 1. Peripheral blood was collected in 8 mL Vacutainer Cell Preparation Tubes, from which PBMCs were isolated by centrifugation and then cryopreserved.

The V and J segments used are TRBV19 and TRBJ1-2; TRBD1 agrees with 12 junctional bases. The sequencing here drew on peripheral blood mononuclear cells (PBMCs), taken before the fourth cycle of nivolumab. The TCR originated in a human donor with classical Hodgkin lymphoma. Here is the DNA: TGTGCCAGTACCGGGACAGGGGGCAGGGGCACCTTC. Translation gives CASTGTGGRGTF.